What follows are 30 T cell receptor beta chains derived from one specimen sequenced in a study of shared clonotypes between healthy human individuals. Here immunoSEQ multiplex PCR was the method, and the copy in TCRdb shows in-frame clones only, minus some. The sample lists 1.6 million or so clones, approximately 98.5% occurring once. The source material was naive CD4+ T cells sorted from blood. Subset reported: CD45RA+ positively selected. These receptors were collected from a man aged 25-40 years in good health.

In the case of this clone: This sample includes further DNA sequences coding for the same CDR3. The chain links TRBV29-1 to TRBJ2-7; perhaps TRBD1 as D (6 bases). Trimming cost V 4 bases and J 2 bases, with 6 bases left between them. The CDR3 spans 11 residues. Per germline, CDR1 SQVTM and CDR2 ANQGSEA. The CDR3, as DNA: TGCAGCGTTGGGACAGCCTACGAGCAGTACTTC. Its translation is CSVGTAYEQYF.

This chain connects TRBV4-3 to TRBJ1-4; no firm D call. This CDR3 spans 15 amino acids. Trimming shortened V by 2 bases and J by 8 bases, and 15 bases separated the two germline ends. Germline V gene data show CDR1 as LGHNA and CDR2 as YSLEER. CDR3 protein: CASSQTRDREEKLFF. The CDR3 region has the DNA TGCGCCAGCAGCCAAACCCGGGATCGGGAGGAAAAACTGTTTTTT.

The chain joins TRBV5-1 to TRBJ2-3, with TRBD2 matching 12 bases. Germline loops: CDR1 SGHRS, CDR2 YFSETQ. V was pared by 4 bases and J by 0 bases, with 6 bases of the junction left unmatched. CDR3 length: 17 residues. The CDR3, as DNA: TGCGCCAGCAGCACTTGGACTAGCGGGACTAGCACAGATACGCAGTATTTT. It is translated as CASSTWTSGTSTDTQYF.

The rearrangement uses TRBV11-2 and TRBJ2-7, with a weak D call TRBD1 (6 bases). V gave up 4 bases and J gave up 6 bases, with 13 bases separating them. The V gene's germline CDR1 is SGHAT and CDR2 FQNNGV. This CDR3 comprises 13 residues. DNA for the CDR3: TGTGCCAGCAGCTGGGGACATCCCTCCGAGCAGTACTTC. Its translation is CASSWGHPSEQYF.

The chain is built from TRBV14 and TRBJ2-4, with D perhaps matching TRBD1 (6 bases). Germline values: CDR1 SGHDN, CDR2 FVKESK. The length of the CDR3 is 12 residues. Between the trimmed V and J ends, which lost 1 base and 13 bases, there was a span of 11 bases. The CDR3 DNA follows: TGTGCCAGCAGCCAAGGGGGGCAGCCCCAGTACTTC. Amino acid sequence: CASSQGGQPQYF. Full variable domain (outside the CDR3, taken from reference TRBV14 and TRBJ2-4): EAGVTQFPSHSVIEKGQTVTLRCDPISGHDNLYWYRRVMGKEIKFLLHFVKESKQDESGMPNNRFLAERTGGTYSTLKVQPAELEDSGVYFCASSQGGQPQYFGAGTRLSVL.

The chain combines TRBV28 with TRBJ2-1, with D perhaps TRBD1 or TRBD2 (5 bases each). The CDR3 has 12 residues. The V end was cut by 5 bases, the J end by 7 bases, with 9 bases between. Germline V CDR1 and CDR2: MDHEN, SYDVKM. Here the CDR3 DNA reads TGTGCCAGCAGTGGGACGTTTAATGAGCAGTTCTTC. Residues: CASSGTFNEQFF.

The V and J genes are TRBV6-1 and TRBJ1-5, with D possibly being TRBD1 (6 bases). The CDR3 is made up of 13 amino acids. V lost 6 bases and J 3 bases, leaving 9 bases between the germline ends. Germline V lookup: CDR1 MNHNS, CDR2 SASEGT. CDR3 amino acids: CASSRGLNQPQHF. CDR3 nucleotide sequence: TGTGCCAGCAGCAGGGGCCTCAATCAGCCCCAGCATTTT.

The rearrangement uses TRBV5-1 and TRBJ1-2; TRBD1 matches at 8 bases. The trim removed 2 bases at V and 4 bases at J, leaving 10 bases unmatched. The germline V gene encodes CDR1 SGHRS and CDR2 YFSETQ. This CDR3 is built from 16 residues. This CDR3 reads CASSLLAGQEIYGYTF. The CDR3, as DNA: TGCGCCAGCAGCTTATTAGCGGGACAGGAAATCTATGGCTACACCTTC.

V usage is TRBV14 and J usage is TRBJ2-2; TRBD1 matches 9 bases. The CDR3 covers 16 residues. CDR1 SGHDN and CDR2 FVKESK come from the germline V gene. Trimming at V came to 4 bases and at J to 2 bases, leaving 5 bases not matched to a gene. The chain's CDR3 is CASSLIQGANTGELFF. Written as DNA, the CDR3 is TGTGCCAGCAGCCTAATACAGGGGGCTAACACCGGGGAGCTGTTTTTT.

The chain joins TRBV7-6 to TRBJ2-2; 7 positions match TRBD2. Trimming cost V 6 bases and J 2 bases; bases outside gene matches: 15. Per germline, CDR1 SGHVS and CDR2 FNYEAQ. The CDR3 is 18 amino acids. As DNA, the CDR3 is TGTGCCAGCAGACGAACCCCCCGACTAGCCGGTAACACCGGGGAGCTGTTTTTT. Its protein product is CASRRTPRLAGNTGELFF.

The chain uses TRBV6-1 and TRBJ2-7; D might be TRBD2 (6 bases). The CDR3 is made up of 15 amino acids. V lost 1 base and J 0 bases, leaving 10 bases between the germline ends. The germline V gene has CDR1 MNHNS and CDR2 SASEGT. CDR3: CASSEEGRDSYEQYF. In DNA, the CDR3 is TGTGCCAGCAGTGAAGAAGGGCGGGACTCCTACGAGCAGTACTTC.

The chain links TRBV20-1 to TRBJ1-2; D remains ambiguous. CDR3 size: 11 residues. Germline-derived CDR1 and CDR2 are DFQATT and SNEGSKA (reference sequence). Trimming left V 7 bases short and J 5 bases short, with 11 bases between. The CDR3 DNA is TGCAGTGTCCTCTCGGCATATGGCTACACCTTC. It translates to CSVLSAYGYTF.

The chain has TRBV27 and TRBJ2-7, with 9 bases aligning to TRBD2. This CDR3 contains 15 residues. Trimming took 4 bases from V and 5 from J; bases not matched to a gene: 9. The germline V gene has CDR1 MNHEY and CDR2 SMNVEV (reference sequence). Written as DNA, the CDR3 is TGTGCCAGCAGTTATATGGGACTAGCTCAGGACGAGCAGTACTTC. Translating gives CASSYMGLAQDEQYF.

CDR3 sequence: CASSPGQGAYEQYF. The CDR3 nucleotides are TGTGCCAGCAGCCCAGGACAGGGGGCCTACGAGCAGTACTTC. The V gene is TRBV5-6, the J gene TRBJ2-7, with 10 nucleotides matching TRBD1. The V gene's germline CDR1 is SGHDT and CDR2 YYEEEE. With 4 bases clipped from V and 2 bases from J, the junction kept 3 bases outside the gene matches. There are 14 residues in the CDR3.

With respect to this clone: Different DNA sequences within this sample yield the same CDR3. For the CDR3, the DNA is TGTGCCAGCTCACCTAAGGTGAACACTGAAGCTTTCTTT. Residues: CASSPKVNTEAFF. The chain uses TRBV18 and TRBJ1-1; no definite D call. Trimming took 3 bases from V and 0 from J, leaving 5 bases between them. CDR1 is KGHSH, CDR2 LQKENI, per germline. The CDR3 runs to 13 residues.

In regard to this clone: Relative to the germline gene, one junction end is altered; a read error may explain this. As DNA, the CDR3 is TGCGCCAGCAGCTTGGACCAACCAACCGGGACTAGGGGGGACTTC. Translation: CASSLDQPTGTRGDF. The V and J genes are TRBV5-1 and TRBJ2-4, with 8 positions matching TRBD2. Per the germline V gene, CDR1 is SGHRS and CDR2 is YFSETQ. The CDR3 is 15 amino acids.

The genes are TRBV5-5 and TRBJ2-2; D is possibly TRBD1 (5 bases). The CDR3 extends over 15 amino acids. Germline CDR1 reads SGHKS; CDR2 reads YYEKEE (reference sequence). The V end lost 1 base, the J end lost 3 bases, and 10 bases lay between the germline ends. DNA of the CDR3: TGTGCCAGCAGCTTGTGGCAGGGTCACACCGGGGAGCTGTTTTTT. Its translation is CASSLWQGHTGELFF.

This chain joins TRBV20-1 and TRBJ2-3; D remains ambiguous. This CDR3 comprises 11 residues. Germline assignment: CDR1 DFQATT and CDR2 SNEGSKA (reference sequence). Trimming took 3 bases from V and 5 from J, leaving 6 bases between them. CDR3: CSASLIDTQYF. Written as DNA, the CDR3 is TGCAGTGCTAGTTTAATAGATACGCAGTATTTT.

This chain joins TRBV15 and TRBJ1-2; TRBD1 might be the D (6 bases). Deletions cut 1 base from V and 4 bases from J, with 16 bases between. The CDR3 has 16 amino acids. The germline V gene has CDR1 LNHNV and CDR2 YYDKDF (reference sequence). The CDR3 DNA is TGTGCCACCAGCAGAGTCCCCCGGGACAAAGTCTATGGCTACACCTTC. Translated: CATSRVPRDKVYGYTF.

CDR3 sequence reads: CAWSLTGTGTQYF. Written as DNA, the CDR3 is TGTGCCTGGAGTCTAACCGGGACAGGGACCCAGTACTTC. The genes are TRBV30 and TRBJ2-5, with TRBD1 matching 8 bases. The CDR3 is 13 amino acids. From germline, CDR1 is GTSNPN and CDR2 SVGIG (reference sequence). The junction had 6 bases not matched to a gene; V was cut back by 2 bases and J by 7 bases.

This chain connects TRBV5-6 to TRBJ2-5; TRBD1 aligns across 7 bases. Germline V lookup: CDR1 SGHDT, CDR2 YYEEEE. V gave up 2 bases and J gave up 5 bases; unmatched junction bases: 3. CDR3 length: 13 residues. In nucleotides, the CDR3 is TGTGCCAGCAGCTTAGACAGGGAGGAGACCCAGTACTTC. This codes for CASSLDREETQYF.

The chain's CDR3 is CASGGQGSYEQYF. The CDR3 DNA is TGTGCCAGCGGTGGACAGGGATCCTACGAGCAGTACTTC. V gene TRBV2 combines with J gene TRBJ2-7; 8 nucleotides match TRBD1. The V segment lost 8 bases and the J segment 1 base; nucleotides outside the gene matches: 4. Germline CDR1 and CDR2: SNHLY and FYNNEI. CDR3 length equals 13 residues.

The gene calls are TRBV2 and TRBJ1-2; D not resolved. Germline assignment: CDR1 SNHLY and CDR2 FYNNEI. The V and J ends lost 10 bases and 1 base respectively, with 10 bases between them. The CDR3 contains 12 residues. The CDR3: CATPDRNYGYTF. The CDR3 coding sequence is TGTGCCACCCCGGACCGTAACTATGGCTACACCTTC.

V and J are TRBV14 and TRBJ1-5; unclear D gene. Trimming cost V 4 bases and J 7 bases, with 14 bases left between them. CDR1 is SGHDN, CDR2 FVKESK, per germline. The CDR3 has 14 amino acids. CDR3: CASSRSGLWQPQHF. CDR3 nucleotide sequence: TGTGCCAGCAGCCGCTCGGGGTTGTGGCAGCCCCAGCATTTT. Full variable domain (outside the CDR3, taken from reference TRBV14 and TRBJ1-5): EAGVTQFPSHSVIEKGQTVTLRCDPISGHDNLYWYRRVMGKEIKFLLHFVKESKQDESGMPNNRFLAERTGGTYSTLKVQPAELEDSGVYFCASSRSGLWQPQHFGDGTRLSIL.

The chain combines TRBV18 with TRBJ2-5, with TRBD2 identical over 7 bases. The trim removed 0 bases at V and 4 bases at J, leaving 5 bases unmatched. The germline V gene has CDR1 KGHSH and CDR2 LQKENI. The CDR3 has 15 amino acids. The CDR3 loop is CASSPPGGGRETQYF. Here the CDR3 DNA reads TGTGCCAGCTCACCACCGGGGGGGGGTCGAGAGACCCAGTACTTC.

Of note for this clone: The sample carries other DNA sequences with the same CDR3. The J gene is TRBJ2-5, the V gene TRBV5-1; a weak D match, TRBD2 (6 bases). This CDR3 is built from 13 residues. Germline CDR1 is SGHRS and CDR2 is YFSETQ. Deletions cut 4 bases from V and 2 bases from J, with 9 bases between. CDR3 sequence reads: CASSPGTQETQYF. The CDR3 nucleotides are TGCGCCAGCAGCCCTGGGACTCAAGAGACCCAGTACTTC.

As DNA, the CDR3 is TGTGCCAGCAGCTTAAGACAGGGGGCTCAGCCCCAGCATTTT. Protein: CASSLRQGAQPQHF. This chain links TRBV11-2 with TRBJ1-5; 10 bases fit TRBD1. With V trimmed by 2 bases and J by 6 bases, 1 base remained unmatched. This CDR3 spans 14 amino acids. Germline-derived CDR1 and CDR2 are SGHAT and FQNNGV.

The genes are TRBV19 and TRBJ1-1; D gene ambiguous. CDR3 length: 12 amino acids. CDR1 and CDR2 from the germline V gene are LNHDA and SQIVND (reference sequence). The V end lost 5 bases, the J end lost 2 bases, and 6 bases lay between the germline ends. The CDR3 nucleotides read TGTGCCAGTAGTTACCACAACACTGAAGCTTTCTTT. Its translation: CASSYHNTEAFF.

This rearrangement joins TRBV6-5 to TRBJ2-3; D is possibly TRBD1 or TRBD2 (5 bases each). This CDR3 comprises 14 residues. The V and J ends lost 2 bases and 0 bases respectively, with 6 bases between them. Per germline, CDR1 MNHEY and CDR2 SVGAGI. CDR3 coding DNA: TGTGCCAGCAGTTACGGGGACAGCACAGATACGCAGTATTTT. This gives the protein CASSYGDSTDTQYF.

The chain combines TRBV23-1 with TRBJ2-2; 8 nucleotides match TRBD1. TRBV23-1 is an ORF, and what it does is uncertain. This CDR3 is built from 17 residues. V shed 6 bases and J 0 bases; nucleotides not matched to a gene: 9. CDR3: CASRDRGPKTNTGELFF. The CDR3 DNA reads TGCGCCAGCAGAGACAGGGGCCCAAAAACGAACACCGGGGAGCTGTTTTTT.